The present T cell receptor (beta chain) was sequenced within a study of Graves' ophthalmopathy and Graves' hyperthyroidism. Amplification targeted the TCR beta CDR3 regions, with RNA transcripts as the source material. The first-round RT-PCR employed HTBI primers together with the Qiagen OneStep RT-PCR kit. A multiplex PCR was then performed as the second round. Via MiXCR, TCRdb re-called the multiplex PCR reads, giving one row per CDR3 protein. The top ten hold about 40% of the sample, which has roughly 700,000 distinct CDR3 sequences, 40% seen once. The ends were cut back, 5 bases at V and 1 base at J, with 8 bases in the middle. CDR1 and CDR2 (germline): SEHNR, FQNEAQ (reference sequence). There are 14 residues in the CDR3. The sample holds many counts of this clonotype.

The clonotype comes from an adult man with Graves' ophthalmopathy. The sample was peripheral blood. The V gene is TRBV7-9, the J gene TRBJ2-2; D is tentatively TRBD1 or TRBD2 (5 bases each). The CDR3 coding sequence is TGTGCCAGCAGCCGGGGCCGGAACACCGGGGAGCTGTTTTTT. Encoded protein: CASSRGRNTGELFF.